Detailed here is one T cell receptor (beta chain). Germline is not matched at one junction end, which may reflect a read error. The data stem from a study of shared clonotypes between healthy human individuals. The CDR3 totals 16 residues. Germline assignment: CDR1 SSHAT and CDR2 FNYEAQ (reference sequence). Researchers divided each subset's genomic DNA evenly across several immunoSEQ plates. Sequenced by immunoSEQ multiplex PCR; TCRdb stores in-frame clones only, minus some. The data contain more than 2,000,000 clones, over 85% of them singletons. Sequencing was performed on naive CD4+ T cells sorted from blood. As to subset: CD45RA+ positively selected. V usage is TRBV7-7 and J usage is TRBJ2-2, with D perhaps TRBD2 (5 bases). This clonotype was obtained from a man aged 18-30 years in good health. CDR3 DNA sequence: TGTGCTAGCAGCCCCCTTAGGGAGACTAACACCGGGGAGCTGTTTTTT. Protein sequence: CASSPLRETNTGELFF.